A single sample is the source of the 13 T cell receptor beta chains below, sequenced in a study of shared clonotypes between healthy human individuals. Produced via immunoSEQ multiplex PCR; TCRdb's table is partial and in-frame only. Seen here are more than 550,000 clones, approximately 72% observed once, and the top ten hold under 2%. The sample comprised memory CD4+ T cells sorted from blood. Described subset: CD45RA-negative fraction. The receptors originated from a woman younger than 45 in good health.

The CDR3 DNA sequence: TGTGCCAGCAGCTTTCCGGGAGCACAAGAGACCCAGTACTTC. Protein: CASSFPGAQETQYF. The V call is TRBV7-9, the J call TRBJ2-5, with D perhaps TRBD2 (6 bases). CDR1 and CDR2 (germline): SEHNR, FQNEAQ (reference sequence). The CDR3 loop spans 14 amino acids. V was trimmed by 3 bases and J by 2 bases, leaving 10 bases between them.

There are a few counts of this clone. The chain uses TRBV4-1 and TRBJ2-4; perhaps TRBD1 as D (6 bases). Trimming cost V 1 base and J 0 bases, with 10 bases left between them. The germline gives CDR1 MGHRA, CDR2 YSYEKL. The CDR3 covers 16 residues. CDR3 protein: CASSQATTGAKNIQYF. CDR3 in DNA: TGCGCCAGCAGCCAAGCAACGACAGGAGCCAAAAACATTCAGTACTTC.

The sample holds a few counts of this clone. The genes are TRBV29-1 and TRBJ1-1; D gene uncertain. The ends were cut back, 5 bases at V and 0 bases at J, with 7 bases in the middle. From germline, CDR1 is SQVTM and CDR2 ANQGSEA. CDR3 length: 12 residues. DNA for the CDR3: TGCAGCGTTTCCCGGTTGAACACTGAAGCTTTCTTT. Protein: CSVSRLNTEAFF.

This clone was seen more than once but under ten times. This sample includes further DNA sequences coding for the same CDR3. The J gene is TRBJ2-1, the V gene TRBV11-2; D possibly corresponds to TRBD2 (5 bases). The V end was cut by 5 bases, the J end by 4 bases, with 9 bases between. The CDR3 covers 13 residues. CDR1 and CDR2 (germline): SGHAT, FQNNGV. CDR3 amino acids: CASSPGEYNEQFF. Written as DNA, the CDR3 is TGTGCCAGCAGCCCCGGGGAGTACAATGAGCAGTTCTTC.

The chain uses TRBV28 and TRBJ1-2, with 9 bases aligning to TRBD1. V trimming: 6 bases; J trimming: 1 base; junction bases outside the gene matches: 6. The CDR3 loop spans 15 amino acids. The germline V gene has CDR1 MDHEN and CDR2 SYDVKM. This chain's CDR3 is CASRPVTGGNYGYTF. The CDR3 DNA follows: TGTGCCAGCAGGCCCGTGACAGGGGGTAACTATGGCTACACCTTC.

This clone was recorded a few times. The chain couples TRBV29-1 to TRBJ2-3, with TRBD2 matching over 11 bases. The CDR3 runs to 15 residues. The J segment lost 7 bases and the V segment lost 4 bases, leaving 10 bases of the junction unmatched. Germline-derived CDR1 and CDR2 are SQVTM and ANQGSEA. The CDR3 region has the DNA TGCAGCGTTGGGGAAATAGCGGGGGGGCCTAATACGCAGTATTTT. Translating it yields CSVGEIAGGPNTQYF.

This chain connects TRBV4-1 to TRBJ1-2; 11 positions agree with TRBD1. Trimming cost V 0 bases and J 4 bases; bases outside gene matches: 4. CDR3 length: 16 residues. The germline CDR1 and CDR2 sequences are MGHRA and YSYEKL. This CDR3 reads CASSQEGTGGSYGYTF. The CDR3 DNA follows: TGCGCCAGCAGCCAAGAAGGGACAGGGGGGAGCTATGGCTACACCTTC.

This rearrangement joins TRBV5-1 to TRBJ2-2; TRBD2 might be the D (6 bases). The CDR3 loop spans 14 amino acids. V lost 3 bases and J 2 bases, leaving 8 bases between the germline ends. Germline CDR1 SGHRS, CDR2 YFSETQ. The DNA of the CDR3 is TGCGCCAGCAGCTGGGACTCCAACACCGGGGAGCTGTTTTTT. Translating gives CASSWDSNTGELFF.

CDR3 loop: CASTLGAGGSETQYF. In DNA, the CDR3 is TGTGCCAGCACCCTAGGGGCTGGAGGATCTGAGACCCAGTACTTC. The chain is built from TRBV7-9 and TRBJ2-5, with D perhaps being TRBD1 or TRBD2 (5 bases each). The CDR3 spans 15 residues. Germline values: CDR1 SEHNR, CDR2 FQNEAQ (reference sequence). Trimming left V 7 bases short and J 5 bases short, with 20 bases between.

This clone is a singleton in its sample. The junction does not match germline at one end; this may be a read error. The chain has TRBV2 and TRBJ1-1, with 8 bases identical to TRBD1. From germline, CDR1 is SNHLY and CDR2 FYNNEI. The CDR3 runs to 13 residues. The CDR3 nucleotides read TGTGCCAGCAGTGATAAGGGACAGGCCATCTCGGGATTT. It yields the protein CASSDKGQAISGF.

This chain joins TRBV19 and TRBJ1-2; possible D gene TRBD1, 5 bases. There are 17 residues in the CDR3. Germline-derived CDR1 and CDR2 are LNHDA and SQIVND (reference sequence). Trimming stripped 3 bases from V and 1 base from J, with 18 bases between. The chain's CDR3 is CASSIDSEPTYNYGYTF. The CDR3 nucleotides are TGTGCCAGTAGTATTGACAGCGAGCCAACCTATAACTATGGCTACACCTTC. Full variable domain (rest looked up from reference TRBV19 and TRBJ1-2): DGGITQSPKYLFRKEGQNVTLSCEQNLNHDAMYWYRQDPGQGLRLIYYSQIVNDFQKGDIAEGYSVSREKKESFPLTVTSAQKNPTAFYLCASSIDSEPTYNYGYTFGSGTRLTVV.

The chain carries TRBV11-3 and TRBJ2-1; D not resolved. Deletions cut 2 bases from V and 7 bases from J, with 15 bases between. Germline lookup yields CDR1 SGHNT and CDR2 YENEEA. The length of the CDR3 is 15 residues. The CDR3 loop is CASSLWATPGNEQFF. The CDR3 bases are TGTGCCAGCAGCTTATGGGCTACCCCCGGGAATGAGCAGTTCTTC.

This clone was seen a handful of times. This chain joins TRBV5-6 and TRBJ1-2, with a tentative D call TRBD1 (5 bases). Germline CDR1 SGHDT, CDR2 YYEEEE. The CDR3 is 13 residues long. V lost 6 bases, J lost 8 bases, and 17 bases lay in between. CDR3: CASTPRGNIGYTF. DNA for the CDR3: TGTGCCAGCACCCCGAGGGGCAATATCGGCTACACCTTC.